One T cell receptor beta chain is described in this entry. The target antigen is unknown. This entry is derived from a study of OX40 agonist ivuxolimab in advanced cancers. Findings of the study overall: There was clonal expansion of CD4+ and CD8+ blood T cells by week 6 at 0.1 to 3.0 mg/kg.

Data came from immunoSEQ multiplex PCR; TCRdb stores just in-frame clones and leaves some out. The table includes roughly 48,000 clones, about 85% detected once. The CDR3 has 11 amino acids. Germline-derived CDR1 and CDR2 are SQVTM and ANQGSEA. The gene calls are TRBV29-1 and TRBJ2-1; a weak D match, TRBD2 (6 bases). The receptor was isolated from an adult with an advanced solid tumor such as melanoma, head and neck, liver or kidney cancer. The input for sequencing was CD4+ or CD8+ T cells sorted from blood, taken in a trial of the OX40 agonist ivuxolimab. CDR3 sequence reads: CKRDFWNEQFF. CDR3 in DNA: TGCAAACGGGACTTTTGGAATGAGCAGTTCTTC.